Listed below are T cell receptor beta chains from one sample, sequenced in a study of vaccination and CD4 T cells after COVID-19. No cognate antigen is known for these TCRs. TCRdb re-called the PCR reads with MiXCR, one entry per CDR3 protein. The sample has about 17,000 distinct CDR3 sequences; 40% are singletons. Sequences were obtained from CD4+ T cells from blood, cultured in vitro. These receptors all come from a human donor who had recovered from COVID-19. Both conserved end residues are part of each CDR3. D genes are given only for firm matches. Clone size is not always given. Where it is, it says once, few, many or a class for expanded clones.

J gene,clone size,V gene,D gene,CDR3 DNA,CDR3 protein
TRBJ2-1,-,TRBV20-1,-,TGCAGTACTTTAGGTAGATTCAGGGAGTCCAGTATGGTGACTGAGCAGTTCTTC,CSTLGRFRESSMVTEQFF
TRBJ2-1,once,TRBV20-1,-,TGCAGTGCTGACAGGGACTACAGTGAGCAGTTCTTC,CSADRDYSEQFF
TRBJ1-5,-,TRBV30,TRBD1,TGTGCCTGGAATGCAGGGGGCCGAAATCAGCCCCAGCATTTT,CAWNAGGRNQPQHF
TRBJ1-2,few,TRBV4-1,-,TGCGCCAGCAGCCAAGATGCATTAGCTAACTATGGCTACACCTTC,CASSQDALANYGYTF
TRBJ1-2,-,TRBV3-1,TRBD1,TGTGCCAGCAGCGCCACAGGGGGCGTCGGTGGCTACACCTTC,CASSATGGVGGYTF
TRBJ2-3,few,TRBV19,-,TGTGCCAGTAGGGGGACGAATTGGGAGCAGTATTTT,CASRGTNWEQYF
TRBJ2-1,few,TRBV11-2,-,TGTGCCAGCAGCTTAGATCTCGATCCCTCCTACAATGAGCAGTTCTTC,CASSLDLDPSYNEQFF
TRBJ2-2,-,TRBV11-2,-,TGTGCCAGCAGCTTAGTGGCGGGCCCCGGGGAGCTGTTTTTT,CASSLVAGPGELFF
TRBJ2-2,few,TRBV7-2,-,TGTGCCAGCAGCTTACAGGTTTCCGGGGAGCTGTTTTTT,CASSLQVSGELFF
TRBJ2-2,-,TRBV6-1,-,TGTGCCAGCAATCTAAGGGGAGCGGCGAACACCGGGGAGCTGTTTTTT,CASNLRGAANTGELFF
TRBJ2-5,once,TRBV19,TRBD2,TGTGCCAGTAGTATAGGGGGGACTAGCGGGAGTGGGGAGACCCAGTACTTC,CASSIGGTSGSGETQYF
TRBJ2-5,-,TRBV15,-,TGTGCCACCAGCAGAGGGGACACGGGGAAAGAGACCCAGTACTTC,CATSRGDTGKETQYF
TRBJ2-5,few,TRBV20-1,-,TGCAGTGCTAGAGATGTGCGACGGGAGACAGAGACCCAGTACTTC,CSARDVRRETETQYF
TRBJ1-2,-,TRBV6-1,TRBD1,TGTGCCAGCTTAATCGGGACAGAGGTAAATGGCTACACCTTC,CASLIGTEVNGYTF
TRBJ1-1,-,TRBV15,TRBD1,TGTGCCACCAGCTTTACAGGGGGTAACACTGAAGCTTTCTTT,CATSFTGGNTEAFF
TRBJ2-7,-,TRBV19,TRBD2,TGTGCCAGTAGTGCACTAGCGGGAGCCCACGAGCAGTACTTC,CASSALAGAHEQYF
TRBJ1-4,few,TRBV6-1,-,TGTGCCAGCAGGCCCTCAACTAATGAAAAACTGTTTTTT,CASRPSTNEKLFF
TRBJ2-1,-,TRBV11-3,-,TGTGCCAGCAGCTTAACCAGGTACAATGAGCAGTTCTTC,CASSLTRYNEQFF
TRBJ2-5,-,TRBV7-2,TRBD1,TGTGCCAGCAGATCCGGGACAGTCGGAGAGACCCAGTACTTC,CASRSGTVGETQYF
TRBJ1-4,few,TRBV20-1,-,TGCAGTGCCGCTTCCTTCTTCGGACGAGGGGAAAAACTGTTTTTT,CSAASFFGRGEKLFF
TRBJ1-2,-,TRBV5-4,TRBD1,TGTGCCAGCAGCTTGGTGGGACAGAGGCCGACCAACTATGGCTACACCTTC,CASSLVGQRPTNYGYTF
TRBJ2-5,-,TRBV2,-,TGTGCCACCAAGCTCGGCGAGACCCAGTACTTC,CATKLGETQYF
TRBJ1-4,-,TRBV6-1,-,TGTGCCAGCAGTCCCAGGGCGGGGGGATACGAAAAACTGTTTTTT,CASSPRAGGYEKLFF
TRBJ1-5,-,TRBV20-1,TRBD1,TGCAGTGCCCGTGGACAGGATGGCGTCCCCCAGCATTTT,CSARGQDGVPQHF
TRBJ2-3,-,TRBV27,-,TGTGCCAGCAGGGGGTGGGGCACAGATACGCAGTATTTT,CASRGWGTDTQYF
TRBJ2-7,-,TRBV29-1,TRBD2,TGCAGCGTTGCCCATAGCGGGAGGGGTTCGTACGAGCAGTACTTC,CSVAHSGRGSYEQYF
TRBJ2-3,few,TRBV28,-,TGTGCCAGCAGTTTAAACCCCCCCGGACAGGATACGCAGTATTTT,CASSLNPPGQDTQYF
TRBJ1-1,-,TRBV4-3,TRBD1,TGCGCCAGCAGCCAAGATTGGGCAGGGGGGAACACTGAAGCTTTCTTT,CASSQDWAGGNTEAFF
TRBJ2-3,-,TRBV7-3,TRBD2,TGTGCCAGCAGCTTAACCGGGAGGGCCAGAGATACGCAGTATTTT,CASSLTGRARDTQYF
TRBJ2-3,-,TRBV6-1,TRBD2,TGTGCCAGCAGTACGGGACTAGCGATCACAGATACGCAGTATTTT,CASSTGLAITDTQYF
TRBJ1-1,few,TRBV27,-,TGTGCCAGCAGTCCCTGGGGGGTCAGGAGACGCCGAACTGAAGCTTTCTTT,CASSPWGVRRRRTEAFF
TRBJ1-2,-,TRBV6-1,-,TGTGCCAGCAGTCCCCCAGGGGTACCCTCGATGGGCTACACCTTC,CASSPPGVPSMGYTF
TRBJ1-5,-,TRBV5-1,-,TGCGCCAGCAGCTTGGAGCCCGATCAGCCCCAGCATTTT,CASSLEPDQPQHF
TRBJ2-7,once,TRBV18,-,TGTGCCAGCTCACCACCCCGGGCACTACTGGGGGCCTACGAGCAGTACTTC,CASSPPRALLGAYEQYF
TRBJ2-7,-,TRBV7-2,-,TGTGCCAGCAGCTTCCAGCTAGCCCGCGAGCAGTACTTC,CASSFQLAREQYF
TRBJ2-3,-,TRBV28,TRBD2,TGTGCCAGCAGTACCAAGAAGCGGGAGCTCACAGATACGCAGTATTTT,CASSTKKRELTDTQYF
TRBJ2-5,-,TRBV6-1,TRBD1,TGTGCCAGCAGTACCCTCGTGGCCAGGGGGCCTCAAGAGACCCAGTACTTC,CASSTLVARGPQETQYF
TRBJ1-2,-,TRBV5-1,TRBD1,TGCGCCAGCAGCTCCCGGACAGGGGAGGATGGCTACACCTTC,CASSSRTGEDGYTF
TRBJ1-1,-,TRBV12-3/TRBV12-4,-,TGTGCCAGCAGTTTAACGGGCGTAACTGAAGCTTTCTTT,CASSLTGVTEAFF
TRBJ2-5,-,TRBV15,-,TGTGCCACCAGCACCACAGGGAATTTGCAAGAGACCCAGTACTTC,CATSTTGNLQETQYF
TRBJ1-5,few,TRBV28,TRBD1,TGTGCCAGCAGTCTAGTACAGGGGACGAGCAATCAGCCCCAGCATTTT,CASSLVQGTSNQPQHF
TRBJ2-1,-,TRBV6-2/TRBV6-3,TRBD1,TGTGCCAGCAGTGCGGACAGGGCGGGATCCTACAATGAGCAGTTCTTC,CASSADRAGSYNEQFF
TRBJ1-1,-,TRBV11-2,-,TGTGCCAGCAGAGTGACACCGAACACTGAAGCTTTCTTT,CASRVTPNTEAFF
TRBJ1-1,-,TRBV30,-,TGTGCCTGGAACCAGGCCTTAAACACTGAAGCTTTCTTT,CAWNQALNTEAFF
TRBJ1-4,-,TRBV10-3,-,TGTGCCATCAGTGAGTCGGGAGGTGAAAAACTGTTTTTT,CAISESGGEKLFF
TRBJ2-5,-,TRBV19,-,TGTGCCAGTAGTAGGGAAGAGACCCAGTACTTC,CASSREETQYF
TRBJ2-2,few,TRBV7-9,-,TGTGCCAGCATTGGGGGCAGCACCGGGGAGCTGTTTTTT,CASIGGSTGELFF
TRBJ1-2,few,TRBV30,-,TGTGCCTGGGTACAGGGTCGGGAGGGCGGCTACACCTTC,CAWVQGREGGYTF
TRBJ2-5,-,TRBV5-1,TRBD1,TGCGCCAGCAGCACAGGTTCGGGACAGTTCCAAGAGACCCAGTACTTC,CASSTGSGQFQETQYF
TRBJ1-2,few,TRBV27,TRBD1,TGTGCCAGCAGTTTAACCTCCAGGGGGCCCTACTATGGCTACACCTTC,CASSLTSRGPYYGYTF
TRBJ2-7,few,TRBV27,-,TGTGCCAGCAGCCGGGACCCTACCTACGAGCAGTACTTC,CASSRDPTYEQYF
TRBJ2-3,-,TRBV20-1,TRBD1,TGCAGTGCTTCCGGGACAGGGGGCACAGATACGCAGTATTTT,CSASGTGGTDTQYF
TRBJ1-1,-,TRBV11-2,-,TGTGCCAGCAGCTCGCTAGGAGGACAGCGGACCGAAGCTTTCTTT,CASSSLGGQRTEAFF
TRBJ2-4,few,TRBV20-1,TRBD2,TGCAGTGCCACCTCCGGGGGGATAGCCAAAAACATTCAGTACTTC,CSATSGGIAKNIQYF